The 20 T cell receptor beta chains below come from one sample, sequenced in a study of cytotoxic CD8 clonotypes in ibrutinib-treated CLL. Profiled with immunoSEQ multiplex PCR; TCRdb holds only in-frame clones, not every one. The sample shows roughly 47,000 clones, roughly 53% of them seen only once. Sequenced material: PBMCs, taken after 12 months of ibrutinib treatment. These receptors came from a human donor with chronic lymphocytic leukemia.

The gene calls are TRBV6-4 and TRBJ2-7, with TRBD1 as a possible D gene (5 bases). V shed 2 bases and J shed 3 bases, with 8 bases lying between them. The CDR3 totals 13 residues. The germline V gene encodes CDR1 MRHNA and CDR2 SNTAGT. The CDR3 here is CASSDPGNYEQYF. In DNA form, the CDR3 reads TGTGCCAGCAGTGACCCAGGGAACTACGAGCAGTACTTC.

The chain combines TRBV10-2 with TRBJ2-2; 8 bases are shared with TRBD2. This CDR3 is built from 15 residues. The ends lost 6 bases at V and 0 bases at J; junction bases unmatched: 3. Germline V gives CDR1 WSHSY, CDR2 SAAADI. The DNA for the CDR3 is TGCGCCAGCAGCGTACTAGCGGCGAACACCGGGGAGCTGTTTTTT. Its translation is CASSVLAANTGELFF.

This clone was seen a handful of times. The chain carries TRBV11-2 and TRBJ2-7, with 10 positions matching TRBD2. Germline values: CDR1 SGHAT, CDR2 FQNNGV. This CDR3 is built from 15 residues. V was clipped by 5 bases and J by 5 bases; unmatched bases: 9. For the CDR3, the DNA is TGTGCCAGCAGCCCACTAGCGGGACATAACAACGAGCAGTACTTC. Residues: CASSPLAGHNNEQYF.

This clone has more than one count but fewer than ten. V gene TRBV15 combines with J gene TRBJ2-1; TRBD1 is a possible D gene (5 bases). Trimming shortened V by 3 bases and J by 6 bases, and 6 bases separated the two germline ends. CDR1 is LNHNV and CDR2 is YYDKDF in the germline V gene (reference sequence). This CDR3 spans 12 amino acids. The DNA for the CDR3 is TGTGCCACCAGCAGTGGGGCCAATGAGCAGTTCTTC. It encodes CATSSGANEQFF.

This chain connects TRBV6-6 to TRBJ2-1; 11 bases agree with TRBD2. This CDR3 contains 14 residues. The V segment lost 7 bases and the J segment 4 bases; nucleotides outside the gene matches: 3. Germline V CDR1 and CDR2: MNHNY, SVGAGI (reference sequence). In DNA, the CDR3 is TGTGCCAGCACTGGGACTAGCGGATACAATGAGCAGTTCTTC. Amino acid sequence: CASTGTSGYNEQFF.

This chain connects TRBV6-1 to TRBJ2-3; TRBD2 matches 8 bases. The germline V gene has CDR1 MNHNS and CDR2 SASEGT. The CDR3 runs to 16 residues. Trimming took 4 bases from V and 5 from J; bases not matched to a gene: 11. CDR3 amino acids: CASSAGGTRFGDTQYF. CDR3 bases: TGTGCCAGCAGTGCTGGCGGGACTAGATTTGGAGATACGCAGTATTTT.

Here the CDR3 reads CALGGPIFYEQYF. The CDR3 DNA reads TGTGCCCTAGGTGGGCCCATCTTCTACGAGCAGTACTTC. V is TRBV28 and J is TRBJ2-7; no firm D call. The CDR3 loop spans 13 amino acids. The V end was cut by 11 bases, the J end by 3 bases, with 17 bases between. Per the germline V gene, CDR1 is MDHEN and CDR2 is SYDVKM.

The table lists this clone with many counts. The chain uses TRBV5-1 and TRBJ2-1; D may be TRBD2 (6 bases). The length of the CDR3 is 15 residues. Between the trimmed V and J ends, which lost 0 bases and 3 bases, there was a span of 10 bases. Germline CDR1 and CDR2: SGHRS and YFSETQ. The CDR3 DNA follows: TGCGCCAGCAGCTTGGAGATAGCGGTCTACAATGAGCAGTTCTTC. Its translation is CASSLEIAVYNEQFF.

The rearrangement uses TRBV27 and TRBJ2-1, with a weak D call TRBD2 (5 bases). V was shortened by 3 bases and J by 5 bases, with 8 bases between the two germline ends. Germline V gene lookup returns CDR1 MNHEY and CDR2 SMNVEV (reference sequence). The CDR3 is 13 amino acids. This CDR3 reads CASSFERHNEQFF. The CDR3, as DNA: TGTGCCAGCAGTTTCGAGCGGCACAATGAGCAGTTCTTC.

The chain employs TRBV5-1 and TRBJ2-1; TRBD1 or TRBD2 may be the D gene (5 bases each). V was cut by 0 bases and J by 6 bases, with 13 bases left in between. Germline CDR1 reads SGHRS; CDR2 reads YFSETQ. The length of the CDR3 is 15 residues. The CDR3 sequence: CASSLEGQGRNEQFF. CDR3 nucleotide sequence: TGCGCCAGCAGCTTGGAGGGCCAGGGACGCAATGAGCAGTTCTTC.

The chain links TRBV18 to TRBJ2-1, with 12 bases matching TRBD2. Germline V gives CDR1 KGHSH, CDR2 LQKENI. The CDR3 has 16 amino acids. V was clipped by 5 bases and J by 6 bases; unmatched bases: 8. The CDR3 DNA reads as TGTGCCAGCTCATACCGACTAGCGGGAGCGACCAATGAGCAGTTCTTC. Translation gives CASSYRLAGATNEQFF.

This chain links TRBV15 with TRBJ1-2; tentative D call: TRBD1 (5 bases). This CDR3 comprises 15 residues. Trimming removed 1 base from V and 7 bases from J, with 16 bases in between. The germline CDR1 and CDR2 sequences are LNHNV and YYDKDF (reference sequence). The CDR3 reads CATSRGTQGFGGYTF. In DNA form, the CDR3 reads TGTGCCACCAGCAGAGGCACGCAGGGCTTTGGTGGCTACACCTTC.

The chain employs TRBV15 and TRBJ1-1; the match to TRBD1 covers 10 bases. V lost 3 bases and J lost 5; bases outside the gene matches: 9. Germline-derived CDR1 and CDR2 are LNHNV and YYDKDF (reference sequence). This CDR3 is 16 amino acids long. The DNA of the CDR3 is TGTGCCACCAGCAGTGGTCCCGGGACAGGGGAAACTGAAGCTTTCTTT. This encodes CATSSGPGTGETEAFF.

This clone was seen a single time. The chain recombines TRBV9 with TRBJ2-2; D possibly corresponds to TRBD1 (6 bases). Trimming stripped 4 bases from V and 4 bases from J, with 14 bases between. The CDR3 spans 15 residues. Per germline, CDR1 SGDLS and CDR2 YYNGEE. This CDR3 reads CASSQGGVGTGELFF. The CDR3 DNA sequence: TGTGCCAGCAGCCAAGGGGGTGTAGGCACCGGGGAGCTGTTTTTT.

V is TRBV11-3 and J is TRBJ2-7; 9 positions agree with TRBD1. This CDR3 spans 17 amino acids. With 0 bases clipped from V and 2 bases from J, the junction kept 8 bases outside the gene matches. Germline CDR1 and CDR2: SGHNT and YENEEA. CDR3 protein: CASSLDFRQGVTYEQYF. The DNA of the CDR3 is TGTGCCAGCAGCTTAGACTTCAGACAGGGGGTAACCTACGAGCAGTACTTC. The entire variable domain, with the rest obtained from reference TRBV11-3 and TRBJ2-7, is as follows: EAGVVQSPRYKIIEKKQPVAFWCNPISGHNTLYWYLQNLGQGPELLIRYENEEAVDDSQLPKDRFSAERLKGVDSTLKIQPAELGDSAVYLCASSLDFRQGVTYEQYFGPGTRLTVT.

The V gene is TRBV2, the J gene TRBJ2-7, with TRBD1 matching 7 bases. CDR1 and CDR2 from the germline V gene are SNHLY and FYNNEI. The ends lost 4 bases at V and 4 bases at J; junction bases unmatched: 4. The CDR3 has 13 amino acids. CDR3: CASSGDRVYEQYF. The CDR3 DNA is TGTGCCAGCAGTGGTGACAGGGTTTACGAGCAGTACTTC.

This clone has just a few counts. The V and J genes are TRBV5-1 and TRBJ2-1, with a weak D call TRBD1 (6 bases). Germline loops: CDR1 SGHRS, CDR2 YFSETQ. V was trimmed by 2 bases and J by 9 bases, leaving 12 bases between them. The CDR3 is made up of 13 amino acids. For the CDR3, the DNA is TGCGCCAGCAGCTTACAGGGCCCCGGTGAGCAGTTCTTC. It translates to CASSLQGPGEQFF.

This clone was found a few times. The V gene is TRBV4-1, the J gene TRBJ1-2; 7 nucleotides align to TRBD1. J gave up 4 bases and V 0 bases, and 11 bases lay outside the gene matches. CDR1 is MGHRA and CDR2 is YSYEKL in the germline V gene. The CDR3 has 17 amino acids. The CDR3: CASSQDPRTGTRYGYTF. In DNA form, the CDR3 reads TGCGCCAGCAGCCAAGATCCTCGGACAGGCACACGCTATGGCTACACCTTC.

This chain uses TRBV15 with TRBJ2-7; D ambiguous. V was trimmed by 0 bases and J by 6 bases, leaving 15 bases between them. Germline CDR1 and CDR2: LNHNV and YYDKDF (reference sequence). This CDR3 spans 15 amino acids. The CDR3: CATSRDKSPEAEQYF. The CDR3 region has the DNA TGTGCCACCAGCAGAGACAAGTCCCCGGAAGCCGAGCAGTACTTC.

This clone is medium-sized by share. In DNA, the CDR3 is TGTGCCAGCAGCTTAGGGAATAGCGGGAGGGCCTACAATGAGCAGTTCTTC. It specifies CASSLGNSGRAYNEQFF. The gene calls are TRBV11-3 and TRBJ2-1; TRBD2 matches 11 bases. The CDR3 totals 17 residues. The V and J ends lost 1 base and 2 bases, in that order; junction bases with no gene match: 4. Germline V gene data show CDR1 as SGHNT and CDR2 as YENEEA. Together with reference TRBV11-3 and TRBJ2-1, the CDR3 gives the full variable domain: EAGVVQSPRYKIIEKKQPVAFWCNPISGHNTLYWYLQNLGQGPELLIRYENEEAVDDSQLPKDRFSAERLKGVDSTLKIQPAELGDSAVYLCASSLGNSGRAYNEQFFGPGTRLTVL.